One and the same sample provided the 16 T cell receptor beta chains below, sequenced in a study of CDR3 diversity in severe acne. A single record per CDR3 protein comes from TCRdb applying MiXCR to the PCR reads. Among tens of thousands of distinct CDR3 sequences listed, 51% were seen once. Specimen: blood. The receptors shown here come from a male donor in good health, without acne.

This chain uses TRBV7-3 with TRBJ2-3; 8 nucleotides line up with TRBD2. The CDR3 has 16 amino acids. The germline gives CDR1 SGHTA, CDR2 FQGTGA. The V and J ends lost 3 bases and 0 bases, in that order; junction bases with no gene match: 5. The CDR3 region is CASSLTSVASTDTQYF. The DNA of the CDR3 is TGTGCCAGCAGCTTGACTAGCGTAGCTAGCACAGATACGCAGTATTTT. Variable domain in full (rest from reference TRBV7-3 and TRBJ2-3): GAGVSQTPSNKVTEKGKYVELRCDPISGHTALYWYRQSLGQGPEFLIYFQGTGAADDSGLPNDRFFAVRPEGSVSTLKIQRTERGDSAVYLCASSLTSVASTDTQYFGPGTRLTVL.

V and J are TRBV10-1 and TRBJ2-1; TRBD2 matches 12 bases. The CDR3 is made up of 15 amino acids. Germline V gene data show CDR1 as WNHNN and CDR2 as SYGVQD (reference sequence). Trimming at V came to 4 bases and at J to 7 bases, leaving 5 bases not matched to a gene. The CDR3 nucleotides are TGCGCCAGCAGTGGGCTAGCGGGGGGGCGGAATGAGCAGTTCTTC. This encodes CASSGLAGGRNEQFF.

The chain employs TRBV7-9 and TRBJ1-1; 9 positions agree with TRBD1. The CDR3 sequence is 16 residues long. Per the germline V gene, CDR1 is SEHNR and CDR2 is FQNEAQ (reference sequence). Trimming removed 8 bases from V and 0 bases from J; junction bases left unmatched: 10. This chain's CDR3 is CASGTTGQGMNTEAFF. The CDR3 DNA reads as TGTGCCAGCGGAACAACGGGACAGGGAATGAACACTGAAGCTTTCTTT.

This clonotype was recorded a few times. The rearrangement joins TRBV7-9 to TRBJ1-1, with 7 nucleotides matching TRBD1. CDR3 length equals 14 residues. Trimming at V came to 4 bases and at J to 5 bases, leaving 7 bases not matched to a gene. Looked up from germline, CDR1 is SEHNR and CDR2 is FQNEAQ (reference sequence). CDR3 loop: CASSSIGGETEAFF. The CDR3 nucleotides are TGTGCCAGCAGCTCAATAGGGGGCGAGACTGAAGCTTTCTTT.

This clonotype was counted at least ten times. J is TRBJ2-7 and V is TRBV20-1, with TRBD1 identical over 9 bases. Germline V gene sequence: CDR1 DFQATT, CDR2 SNEGSKA (reference sequence). Trimming took 4 bases from V and 12 from J; bases not matched to a gene: 7. The CDR3 has 11 amino acids. In DNA form, the CDR3 reads TGCAGTGCTAATACAGGGGGCAGGGGGTACTTC. Amino acid sequence: CSANTGGRGYF.

The rearrangement joins TRBV7-3 to TRBJ2-5; a possible D gene is TRBD1 (6 bases). V lost 2 bases, J lost 4 bases, and 17 bases lay in between. Germline CDR1 is SGHTA and CDR2 is FQGTGA. This CDR3 region has 16 residues. As DNA, the CDR3 is TGTGCCAGCAGCTTATGGGCAGGGGCTAGGGGAGAGACCCAGTACTTC. Its protein is CASSLWAGARGETQYF.

The rearrangement joins TRBV11-2 to TRBJ2-5, with 8 bases matching TRBD1. The DNA matches TRBJ2-7 better at its end, which makes the J call doubtful. The CDR3 totals 15 residues. Germline CDR1 reads SGHAT; CDR2 reads FQNNGV. CDR3 DNA: TGTGCCAGCAGCATACAGGGGGGAAGCCCCTACGAGCAGTACTTC. Its protein is CASSIQGGSPYEQYF.

The V gene is TRBV10-3, the J gene TRBJ1-5; D call uncertain. The ends were cut back, 9 bases at V and 3 bases at J, with 9 bases in the middle. CDR3 length: 12 amino acids. Germline CDR1 and CDR2: ENHRY and SYGVKD. CDR3 protein: CAIGPINQPQHF. CDR3 DNA: TGTGCCATTGGACCGATCAATCAGCCCCAGCATTTT.

This clonotype was seen a few times. This rearrangement joins TRBV2 to TRBJ2-2; TRBD2 might be the D (5 bases). The CDR3 is 15 residues long. The germline V gene has CDR1 SNHLY and CDR2 FYNNEI. Trimming removed 3 bases at V and 6 bases at J, with 14 bases between. CDR3 region: CASSERTDEAGELFF. CDR3 nucleotide sequence: TGTGCCAGCAGTGAGAGGACTGACGAGGCCGGGGAGCTGTTTTTT.

The gene calls are TRBV2 and TRBJ2-6; D not resolved. Per germline, CDR1 SNHLY and CDR2 FYNNEI. V was shortened by 6 bases and J by 2 bases, with 8 bases between the two germline ends. CDR3 length: 14 amino acids. The CDR3 here is CASRELPGANVLTF. The CDR3 DNA reads TGTGCCAGCAGGGAGCTCCCTGGGGCCAACGTCCTGACTTTC.

The CDR3 protein is CATSRDLREETQYF. In DNA form, the CDR3 reads TGTGCCACCAGCAGAGATTTGAGGGAAGAGACCCAGTACTTC. The J gene is TRBJ2-5, the V gene TRBV15; maybe TRBD2 (5 bases). V dropped 0 bases and J dropped 3 bases, with 8 bases sitting between them. CDR3 length equals 14 residues. In germline, CDR1 is LNHNV, CDR2 YYDKDF (reference sequence).

This clonotype appeared once. CDR3 sequence (DNA): TGCGCCAGCAGAGATTACAGGGTTGTAGGCTATGGCTACACCTTC. This gives the protein CASRDYRVVGYGYTF. The chain has TRBV4-1 and TRBJ1-2, with D possibly matching TRBD1 (6 bases). The germline gives CDR1 MGHRA, CDR2 YSYEKL. The CDR3 is made up of 15 amino acids. V was shortened by 6 bases and J by 4 bases, with 18 bases between the two germline ends.

In its sample, this clonotype was seen many times. The V gene is TRBV19, the J gene TRBJ2-3; D ambiguous. Germline CDR1 and CDR2: LNHDA and SQIVND (reference sequence). V was pared by 3 bases and J by 4 bases, with 5 bases between. CDR3 length: 12 residues. The CDR3 loop is CASSIRADTQYF. CDR3 sequence (DNA): TGTGCCAGTAGTATTCGGGCAGATACGCAGTATTTT. The whole variable domain, filled in from reference TRBV19 and TRBJ2-3, reads DGGITQSPKYLFRKEGQNVTLSCEQNLNHDAMYWYRQDPGQGLRLIYYSQIVNDFQKGDIAEGYSVSREKKESFPLTVTSAQKNPTAFYLCASSIRADTQYFGPGTRLTVL.

The chain carries TRBV29-1 and TRBJ1-2; tentative D call: TRBD1 (5 bases). CDR3 length: 14 amino acids. The V end lost 3 bases, the J end lost 7 bases, and 18 bases lay between the germline ends. Germline V lookup: CDR1 SQVTM, CDR2 ANQGSEA. The CDR3 sequence is CSVDITGGSRGYTF. In DNA, the CDR3 is TGCAGCGTTGATATAACAGGAGGTTCGCGTGGCTACACCTTC. Using reference TRBV29-1 and TRBJ1-2 for the parts outside the CDR3, the full variable domain is SAVISQKPSRDICQRGTSLTIQCQVDSQVTMMFWYRQQPGQSLTLIATANQGSEATYESGFVIDKFPISRPNLTFSTLTVSNMSPEDSSIYLCSVDITGGSRGYTFGSGTRLTVV.

This clonotype has only a few counts. Relative to the germline gene, one junction end is altered; a read error may explain this. The CDR3, as DNA: TGTGCTAGCAGCGCGGGGACGGGATCCTACGAGCAGTACTTC. Amino acids: CASSAGTGSYEQYF. The chain couples TRBV7-7 to TRBJ2-7; possible D gene TRBD2, 6 bases. There are 14 residues in the CDR3. Germline loops: CDR1 SSHAT, CDR2 FNYEAQ (reference sequence). Complete variable domain (other parts from reference TRBV7-7 and TRBJ2-7): GAGVSQSPRYKVTKRGQDVTLRCDPISSHATLYWYQQALGQGPEFLTYFNYEAQPDKSGLPSDRFSAERPEGSISTLTIQRTEQRDSAMYRCASSAGTGSYEQYFGPGTRLTVT.

The chain is built from TRBV9 and TRBJ2-7; TRBD1 agrees at 10 bases. With V trimmed by 3 bases and J by 2 bases, 5 bases remained unmatched. Germline assignment: CDR1 SGDLS and CDR2 YYNGEE. The CDR3 runs to 15 residues. CDR3 in DNA: TGTGCCAGCAGCGAGGCGACAGGGGGCCCCTACGAGCAGTACTTC. This codes for CASSEATGGPYEQYF.